This T cell receptor beta chain comes out of a study of blood T cell repertoires in COVID-19. Study summary: Specimens from acute and convalescent COVID-19 originated in the United States, Italy and Spain.

This clone was recorded only once. CDR3 length: 15 amino acids. Trimming removed 7 bases from V and 3 bases from J, with 16 bases in between. In germline, CDR1 is MNHEY, CDR2 SVGAGI. Original handling: Estimation of nucleated cell counts relied on the amplification of reference gene primers. This table comes from immunoSEQ multiplex PCR, and its TCRdb copy is limited to in-frame clones, with some not included. The V and J calls and clone size are taken from that table; D and trimming were inferred from the DNA. The sample lists approximately 60,000 clones; approximately 84% were seen once. The sample taken for sequencing was peripheral blood. This receptor was identified in a man in his 70s with active COVID-19. The V gene is TRBV6-5, the J gene TRBJ1-3, with a tentative D call TRBD1 (6 bases). The CDR3 reads CASMTGGALGNTIYF. In nucleotides, the CDR3 is TGTGCCAGCATGACCGGGGGGGCACTTGGAAACACCATATATTTT.